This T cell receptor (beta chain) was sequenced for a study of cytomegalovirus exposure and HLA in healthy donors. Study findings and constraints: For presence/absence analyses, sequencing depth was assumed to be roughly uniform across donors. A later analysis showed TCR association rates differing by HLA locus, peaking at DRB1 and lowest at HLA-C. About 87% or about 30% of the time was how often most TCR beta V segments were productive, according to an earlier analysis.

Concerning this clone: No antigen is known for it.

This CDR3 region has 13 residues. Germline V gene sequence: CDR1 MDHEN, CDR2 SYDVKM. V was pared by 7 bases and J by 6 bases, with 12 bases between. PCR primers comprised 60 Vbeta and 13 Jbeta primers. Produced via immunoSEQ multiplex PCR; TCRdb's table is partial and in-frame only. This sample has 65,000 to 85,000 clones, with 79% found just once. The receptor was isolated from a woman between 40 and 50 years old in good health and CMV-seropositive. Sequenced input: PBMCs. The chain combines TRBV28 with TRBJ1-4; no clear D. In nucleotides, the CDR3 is TGTGCCAGCATTAATAGGGAGGATGAAAAACTGTTTTTT. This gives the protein CASINREDEKLFF. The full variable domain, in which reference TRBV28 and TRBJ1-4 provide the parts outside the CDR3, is DVKVTQSSRYLVKRTGEKVFLECVQDMDHENMFWYRQDPGLGLRLIYFSYDVKMKEKGDIPEGYSVSREKKERFSLILESASTNQTSMYLCASINREDEKLFFGSGTQLSVL.